The clone carrying this TCR beta chain occurred a few times. The sample comes from a study of OX40 agonist ivuxolimab in advanced cancers. Assay: immunoSEQ multiplex PCR; the TCRdb copy retains only in-frame clones and omits some. Seen here are 50,000 to 70,000 clones, less than 90% observed once, and the top ten hold about 0.65%. Germline trimming cut 1 base from V and 5 bases from J; bases unmatched to any gene: 5. CDR1 and CDR2 (germline): LGHNT, FRNRAP. This CDR3 is built from 16 residues. V and J are TRBV12-5 and TRBJ2-2; 9 bases agree with TRBD1. Sequenced here: CD4+ or CD8+ T cells sorted from blood, sampled in a trial of the OX40 agonist ivuxolimab. This TCR came from an adult with an advanced solid tumor such as melanoma, head and neck, liver or kidney cancer. The DNA for the CDR3 is TGTGCTAGTGGTTTGGCCGCCGGGACAGGGACCGGGGAGCTGTTTTTT. Protein: CASGLAAGTGTGELFF.